Listed here are 16 T cell receptor beta chains from one sample, sequenced in a study of blood T cell repertoires in COVID-19. Here immunoSEQ multiplex PCR was the method, and the copy in TCRdb shows in-frame clones only, minus some. The data show 200,000 to 250,000 clones, approximately 84% seen once. Sequencing used PBMCs or T cells enriched from blood (not recorded which). These receptor sequences come from a man between 60 and 70 years old who had recovered from COVID-19.

This chain uses TRBV3-1 (or the pseudogene TRBV3-2) with TRBJ2-5; weak D call: TRBD1 (5 bases). V shed 1 base and J shed 2 bases, with 11 bases lying between them. CDR3 size: 15 residues. Germline CDR1 LGHDT, CDR2 YNNKEL (reference sequence). The DNA of the CDR3 is TGTGCCAGCAGCCAAGGAGGTCCAGGGCAAGAGACCCAGTACTTC. Translating gives CASSQGGPGQETQYF.

V usage is TRBV5-1 and J usage is TRBJ1-4, with 9 bases identical to TRBD1. There are 16 residues in the CDR3. Germline V CDR1 and CDR2: SGHRS, YFSETQ. V lost 1 base to trimming and J lost 5 bases; unmatched junction nucleotides: 6. The CDR3 sequence is CASSLLGQGANEKLFF. The CDR3 nucleotides are TGCGCCAGCAGCTTGCTGGGACAGGGTGCCAATGAAAAACTGTTTTTT.

The rearrangement links TRBV6-5 to TRBJ2-5; D might be TRBD1 (5 bases). The CDR3 runs 15 residues. V was cut by 0 bases and J by 2 bases, with 10 bases left in between. From germline, CDR1 is MNHEY and CDR2 SVGAGI. As DNA, the CDR3 is TGTGCCAGCAGTTACTCGTTCGCAGGGCAAGAGACCCAGTACTTC. Residues: CASSYSFAGQETQYF.

This chain connects TRBV19 to TRBJ1-5; TRBD1 agrees at 10 bases. This CDR3 contains 14 residues. Germline loops: CDR1 LNHDA, CDR2 SQIVND (reference sequence). V shed 6 bases, J shed 5 bases, and the junction held 4 bases outside the gene matches. This CDR3 reads CASRRQGAYQPQHF. The DNA of the CDR3 is TGTGCCAGTAGGAGACAGGGGGCCTATCAGCCCCAGCATTTT.

The chain combines TRBV9 with TRBJ2-1; TRBD2 agrees at 13 bases. The CDR3 runs 14 residues. Trimming cost V 3 bases and J 9 bases; bases outside gene matches: 3. Germline lookup yields CDR1 SGDLS and CDR2 YYNGEE. The DNA for the CDR3 is TGTGCCAGCAGCGCCGGGACTAGCGGGGTTGAGCAGTTCTTC. It specifies CASSAGTSGVEQFF. Drawing the rest from reference TRBV9 and TRBJ2-1, the complete variable domain is DSGVTQTPKHLITATGQRVTLRCSPRSGDLSVYWYQQSLDQGLQFLIQYYNGEERAKGNILERFSAQQFPDLHSELNLSSLELGDSALYFCASSAGTSGVEQFFGPGTRLTVL.

This rearrangement joins TRBV5-1 to TRBJ2-1; 9 bases line up with TRBD2. V was clipped by 1 base and J by 6 bases; unmatched bases: 2. Germline V gene sequence: CDR1 SGHRS, CDR2 YFSETQ. The CDR3 spans 14 residues. CDR3 protein: CASSLPTSGNEQFF. As DNA, the CDR3 is TGCGCCAGCAGCTTGCCGACTAGCGGCAATGAGCAGTTCTTC.

Concerning this clone: This sequence may be a read error, since a much larger clone differs from it by one base. The V gene is TRBV3-1 (or the pseudogene TRBV3-2), the J gene TRBJ2-7; 8 bases agree with TRBD2. This CDR3 is built from 16 residues. Germline CDR1 and CDR2: LGHDT and YNNKEL (reference sequence). The CDR3 reads CAGSQDILAVSYEQYF. The CDR3 DNA reads TGTGCCGGCAGCCAAGATATACTAGCGGTCTCCTACGAGCAGTACTTC.

The genes are TRBV10-2 and TRBJ1-6; D perhaps matches TRBD1 (5 bases). The CDR3 sequence is 13 residues long. V was cut by 8 bases and J by 7 bases, with 12 bases left in between. Looked up from germline, CDR1 is WSHSY and CDR2 is SAAADI. CDR3 bases: TGCGCCAGCTCCGGGGGGAGGAATTCACCCCTCCACTTT. It specifies CASSGGRNSPLHF.

The rearrangement links TRBV27 to TRBJ2-2; 9 bases map to TRBD1. CDR3 size: 15 residues. The ends lost 2 bases at V and 4 bases at J; junction bases unmatched: 2. CDR1 is MNHEY, CDR2 SMNVEV, per germline (reference sequence). The CDR3 sequence: CASSLGTGRTGELFF. The CDR3 coding sequence is TGTGCCAGCAGTTTAGGGACAGGGCGCACCGGGGAGCTGTTTTTT.

V is TRBV6-5 and J is TRBJ2-3; 11 bases map to TRBD2. The CDR3 sequence is 15 residues long. Germline loops: CDR1 MNHEY, CDR2 SVGAGI. V shed 4 bases, J shed 4 bases, and the junction held 4 bases outside the gene matches. The CDR3 reads CASSSTSGVPDTQYF. CDR3 nucleotides: TGTGCCAGCAGTTCGACTAGCGGGGTTCCAGATACGCAGTATTTT.

The chain couples TRBV19 to TRBJ2-7; D is unresolved. From germline, CDR1 is LNHDA and CDR2 SQIVND (reference sequence). The V gene lost 5 bases and the J gene lost 9 bases, with 11 bases spanning the gap. The CDR3 totals 11 residues. CDR3 in DNA: TGTGCCAGTAGTGGCCCCCTTGGGCAGTACTTC. Protein product: CASSGPLGQYF. Full variable domain (remainder filled in from reference TRBV19 and TRBJ2-7): DGGITQSPKYLFRKEGQNVTLSCEQNLNHDAMYWYRQDPGQGLRLIYYSQIVNDFQKGDIAEGYSVSREKKESFPLTVTSAQKNPTAFYLCASSGPLGQYFGPGTRLTVT.

This clone was seen only a few times. V is TRBV2 and J is TRBJ1-5, with 8 positions matching TRBD1. This CDR3 contains 17 residues. Looked up from germline, CDR1 is SNHLY and CDR2 is FYNNEI. V was clipped by 0 bases and J by 6 bases; unmatched bases: 10. The CDR3 loop reads CASSEAPSGGAGQPQHF. The CDR3, as DNA: TGTGCCAGCAGTGAAGCCCCATCAGGGGGCGCAGGTCAGCCCCAGCATTTT.

The rearrangement uses TRBV3-1 (or the pseudogene TRBV3-2) and TRBJ2-7; 10 bases are a match to TRBD2. CDR3 length equals 16 residues. Germline V CDR1 and CDR2: LGHDT, YNNKEL (reference sequence). Trimming removed 4 bases from V and 0 bases from J; junction bases left unmatched: 6. CDR3 residues: CASSLIAGGSSYEQYF. In DNA form, the CDR3 reads TGTGCCAGCAGCCTCATAGCGGGGGGAAGCTCCTACGAGCAGTACTTC.

The genes are TRBV12-5 and TRBJ2-3, with 9 bases lining up with TRBD2. CDR1 and CDR2 (germline): LGHNT, FRNRAP. V was pared by 2 bases and J by 2 bases, with 5 bases of the junction left unmatched. This CDR3 is 16 amino acids long. The CDR3 here is CASGLSAGGVTDTQYF. The DNA of the CDR3 is TGTGCTAGTGGTTTGTCGGCGGGGGGGGTCACAGATACGCAGTATTTT.

This clone was counted between two and nine times. The genes are TRBV7-2 and TRBJ1-1; the match to TRBD1 covers 9 bases. V trimming: 5 bases; J trimming: 10 bases; junction bases outside the gene matches: 8. The CDR3 loop spans 13 amino acids. The germline V gene has CDR1 SGHTA and CDR2 FQGNSA. The CDR3 here is CASSGDRVGVAFF. The DNA of the CDR3 is TGTGCCAGCAGCGGGGACAGGGTGGGTGTAGCTTTCTTT.

The DNA of the CDR3 is TGTGCCAGCAGCTTAGTCAGGGGTAATGAGCAGTTCTTC. As protein: CASSLVRGNEQFF. The V and J genes are TRBV11-1 and TRBJ2-1; tentatively, D is TRBD1 (6 bases). The CDR3 has 13 amino acids. Trimming removed 1 base at V and 7 bases at J, with 8 bases between. The germline V gene has CDR1 SGHAT and CDR2 FQDESV (reference sequence).